Following are 29 T cell receptor beta chains from one sample sequenced in a study of CD8+CD57+ T cells in acquired aplastic anemia. According to the study, genomic DNA was the template for TCR beta VDJ and CDR3 profiling. TCRdb reprocessed the reads with MiXCR, giving one entry per CDR3 protein. The repertoire holds 450,000 to 550,000 distinct CDR3 sequences, with approximately 33% as singletons. All patients picked for sequencing had shown, by flow cytometry, an expansion of CD8+CD57+ cells. The sample comprised sorted CD4+, CD8+, or CD8+CD57+ T cells (not recorded which) from PBMCs. The origin of the receptors is a human donor with aplastic anemia.

This clonotype was found a few times. The rearrangement joins TRBV3-1 to TRBJ2-5; 9 bases line up with TRBD1. The trim removed 1 base at V and 5 bases at J, leaving 8 bases unmatched. This CDR3 region has 16 residues. The V gene's germline CDR1 is LGHDT and CDR2 YNNKEL (reference sequence). The CDR3 sequence is CASSQVSQGAFETQYF. In DNA, the CDR3 is TGTGCCAGCAGCCAAGTTTCACAGGGGGCCTTTGAGACCCAGTACTTC.

The chain is built from TRBV5-1 and TRBJ2-5, with 11 bases identical to TRBD2. Germline V gives CDR1 SGHRS, CDR2 YFSETQ. The CDR3 sequence is 15 residues long. V shed 4 bases and J 1 base; nucleotides not matched to a gene: 3. CDR3 residues: CASSDGTSGQETQYF. The CDR3 DNA reads TGCGCCAGCAGCGACGGGACTAGCGGCCAAGAGACCCAGTACTTC.

V usage is TRBV25-1 and J usage is TRBJ2-7; 9 nucleotides align to TRBD1. With 8 bases clipped from V and 5 bases from J, the junction kept 13 bases outside the gene matches. The CDR3 runs 15 residues. Germline V lookup: CDR1 MGHDK, CDR2 SYGVNS. The CDR3 spells CASSPSGTGTDEQYF. As DNA, the CDR3 is TGTGCCAGCTCACCCTCCGGGACAGGGACAGACGAGCAGTACTTC.

In this sample, this clonotype turned up many times. The chain carries TRBV15 and TRBJ2-2; weak D call: TRBD1 (6 bases). V shed 4 bases and J shed 7 bases, with 13 bases lying between them. This CDR3 has 14 residues. The germline gives CDR1 LNHNV, CDR2 YYDKDF (reference sequence). In nucleotides, the CDR3 is TGTGCCACCAGCAAACAGGGTAGCGACGGGGAGCTGTTTTTT. Its translation: CATSKQGSDGELFF.

This clonotype was recorded many times. This CDR3 is CASSLNGQRNSPLHF. CDR3 bases: TGTGCCAGCAGCTTAAATGGCCAGCGTAATTCACCCCTCCACTTT. The chain is built from TRBV7-3 and TRBJ1-6; D is uncertain. CDR3 length equals 15 residues. V was pared by 1 base and J by 6 bases, with 10 bases between. The germline CDR1 and CDR2 sequences are SGHTA and FQGTGA.

The count of this clonotype is one. An end of the junction differs from the germline gene, which may be a read error. The V gene is TRBV7-6, the J gene TRBJ2-2; either TRBD1 or TRBD2 may supply D (6 bases each). There are 12 residues in the CDR3. CDR1 and CDR2 from the germline V gene are SGHVS and FNYEAQ. The CDR3 spells CASRTGAGGLFF. As DNA, the CDR3 is TGTGCCAGCAGGACGGGGGCCGGGGGGCTGTTTTTT.

V usage is TRBV20-1 and J usage is TRBJ2-1; 8 positions match TRBD2. The V and J ends lost 4 bases and 3 bases, in that order; junction bases with no gene match: 17. Germline V gene lookup returns CDR1 DFQATT and CDR2 SNEGSKA (reference sequence). The length of the CDR3 is 18 residues. CDR3 residues: CSATKSVWGREDYNEQFF. In DNA form, the CDR3 reads TGCAGTGCTACTAAGAGTGTGTGGGGGCGGGAGGACTACAATGAGCAGTTCTTC.

This clonotype was seen once. A much bigger clone sits one base away, suggesting this may be a read error. The chain uses TRBV20-1 and TRBJ1-1; the D gene is possibly TRBD1 (6 bases). CDR1 is DFQATT, CDR2 SNEGSKA, per germline (reference sequence). The CDR3 contains 13 residues. The CDR3 DNA is TGCGGTGCCCTATTCGAAGGGGGCACTGAAGCTTTCTTT. Protein product: CGALFEGGTEAFF.

This clonotype was detected ten times or more. The rearrangement uses TRBV7-4 and TRBJ2-7; D may be TRBD1 (5 bases). The ends were cut back, 1 base at V and 3 bases at J, with 13 bases in the middle. The CDR3 covers 15 residues. The germline V gene has CDR1 SGHVT and CDR2 SQSDAQ. The CDR3 loop is CASSLGDRPYYEQYF. In nucleotides, the CDR3 is TGTGCCAGCAGCTTAGGAGACAGACCGTACTACGAGCAGTACTTC.

Of note for this clonotype: The conserved final phenylalanine or tryptophan is absent from the CDR3, which likely points to a read error. The J gene is TRBJ1-5, the V gene TRBV10-3; maybe TRBD1 (5 bases). Germline-derived CDR1 and CDR2 are ENHRY and SYGVKD. Trimming stripped 2 bases from V and 4 bases from J, with 12 bases between. The CDR3 loop spans 15 amino acids. The CDR3 region has the DNA TGTGCCATCAGTGAGCAGCCAGGGCAAAATCAGCCCCAGCATCTT. Protein product: CAISEQPGQNQPQHL.

V gene TRBV10-3 combines with J gene TRBJ2-5; tentative D call: TRBD2 (6 bases). The germline V gene encodes CDR1 ENHRY and CDR2 SYGVKD. The CDR3 extends over 12 amino acids. Trimming stripped 5 bases from V and 4 bases from J, with 8 bases between. CDR3 region: CAISPAGETQYF. The CDR3 nucleotides read TGTGCCATCAGTCCAGCGGGAGAGACCCAGTACTTC.

As regards this clonotype: A much larger clone differs by one base, so this may be a read error. The chain joins TRBV12-3 or TRBV12-4 to TRBJ1-3; D remains unclear. Trimming removed 11 bases at V and 4 bases at J, with 15 bases between. CDR3 length: 13 amino acids. The CDR3 sequence: CAGKRTDGNTIYF. The CDR3 nucleotides are TGTGCCGGCAAAAGGACGGACGGAAACACCATATATTTT.

In this sample, this clonotype turned up a few times. The chain recombines TRBV7-9 with TRBJ2-5, with D unclear. The CDR3 sequence is 12 residues long. Trimming cost V 5 bases and J 2 bases, with 6 bases left between them. Looked up from germline, CDR1 is SEHNR and CDR2 is FQNEAQ (reference sequence). CDR3 in DNA: TGTGCCAGCAGCCAGCTACAAGAGACCCAGTACTTC. It codes for CASSQLQETQYF. Based on the CDR3 plus reference TRBV7-9 and TRBJ2-5, the full variable domain is DTGVSQNPRHKITKRGQNVTFRCDPISEHNRLYWYRQTLGQGPEFLTYFQNEAQLEKSRLLSDRFSAERPKGSFSTLEIQRTEQGDSAMYLCASSQLQETQYFGPGTRLLVL.

About this clonotype itself: A much bigger clone sits one base away, suggesting this may be a read error. The DNA for the CDR3 is TGTGCCAGCACGGATTACGATATTTTCAGCAATCAGCCCCAGCATTTT. Amino acid sequence: CASTDYDIFSNQPQHF. The chain recombines TRBV2 with TRBJ1-5; D is unresolved. Germline V lookup: CDR1 SNHLY, CDR2 FYNNEI. CDR3 length: 16 amino acids. V was clipped by 7 bases and J by 1 base, with 17 bases between them.

The V gene is TRBV20-1, the J gene TRBJ2-1; TRBD2 is a possible D gene (5 bases). V lost 5 bases and J lost 7, with 15 bases in between. The CDR3 loop spans 13 amino acids. Germline CDR1 reads DFQATT; CDR2 reads SNEGSKA (reference sequence). CDR3 sequence reads: CSAGSRRVNEQFF. In nucleotides, the CDR3 is TGCAGTGCTGGCTCTAGGCGGGTAAATGAGCAGTTCTTC.

The genes are TRBV12-5 and TRBJ1-6; D is unclear. The CDR3 sequence is 14 residues long. V was clipped by 6 bases and J by 9 bases, with 15 bases between them. Per germline, CDR1 LGHNT and CDR2 FRNRAP. CDR3 sequence: CASGGIRVGSPLHF. The CDR3 nucleotides read TGTGCTAGTGGGGGGATAAGGGTAGGTTCACCCCTCCACTTT.

This chain links TRBV15 with TRBJ1-5, with D possibly being TRBD1 (5 bases). Trimming took 2 bases from V and 2 from J, leaving 7 bases between them. The CDR3 covers 14 residues. CDR1 LNHNV and CDR2 YYDKDF come from the germline V gene (reference sequence). CDR3 residues: CATSRQGGNQPQHF. CDR3 bases: TGTGCCACCAGCAGACAGGGAGGCAATCAGCCCCAGCATTTT.

This clonotype has a handful of counts. The chain carries TRBV19 and TRBJ1-5; D may be TRBD1 (6 bases). This CDR3 region has 17 residues. Germline CDR1 LNHDA, CDR2 SQIVND (reference sequence). The V end was cut by 5 bases, the J end by 1 base, with 18 bases between. The CDR3 DNA reads TGTGCCAGTAGTCTAACCCCCACAAGGGGGAGCAATCAGCCCCAGCATTTT. Translation gives CASSLTPTRGSNQPQHF.

The rearrangement uses TRBV6-1 and TRBJ1-2; 11 bases fit TRBD1. The CDR3 covers 17 residues. V dropped 6 bases and J dropped 5; count of bases not matched to a gene: 14. Germline CDR1 is MNHNS and CDR2 is SASEGT. CDR3 sequence: CASSKHTGTGGTYGYTF. In DNA form, the CDR3 reads TGTGCCAGCAGCAAACATACCGGGACAGGGGGAACATATGGCTACACCTTC.

About this clonotype itself: With a much larger clone just one base away, this may be a read error. The rearrangement joins TRBV15 to TRBJ2-3; unclear D gene. TRBJ1-5 matches the DNA end more closely, so the J call is doubtful. Germline V lookup: CDR1 LNHNV, CDR2 YYDKDF (reference sequence). The CDR3 has 13 residues. The CDR3 DNA follows: TGTGCCACCAGCAGAGATGGTCCGGATACGCAGCATTTT. Its protein is CATSRDGPDTQHF.

The chain carries TRBV7-3 and TRBJ1-1; D ambiguous. V was shortened by 5 bases and J by 5 bases, with 12 bases between the two germline ends. There are 13 residues in the CDR3. Germline loops: CDR1 SGHTA, CDR2 FQGTGA. The CDR3 reads CASSPRWYTEAFF. The CDR3 nucleotides are TGTGCCAGCAGCCCCAGATGGTATACTGAAGCTTTCTTT.

This clonotype was counted many times. This chain links TRBV20-1 with TRBJ1-5; 7 nucleotides match TRBD1. The CDR3 spans 14 residues. V dropped 6 bases and J dropped 6; count of bases not matched to a gene: 11. CDR1 DFQATT and CDR2 SNEGSKA come from the germline V gene (reference sequence). The CDR3 loop reads CSAAEGQFLQPQHF. CDR3 in DNA: TGCAGTGCCGCCGAGGGACAGTTCCTTCAGCCCCAGCATTTT.

The chain links TRBV15 to TRBJ1-1, with TRBD1 identical over 9 bases. Germline trimming cut 1 base from V and 4 bases from J; bases unmatched to any gene: 10. The CDR3 has 17 residues. Germline assignment: CDR1 LNHNV and CDR2 YYDKDF (reference sequence). CDR3 DNA: TGTGCCACCAGCAGAGTAAGTGGGACAGGGTTTGTCACTGAAGCTTTCTTT. Its translation: CATSRVSGTGFVTEAFF.

This clonotype was found many times. The chain carries TRBV29-1 and TRBJ1-2; D is possibly TRBD1 (5 bases). The length of the CDR3 is 13 residues. Looked up from germline, CDR1 is SQVTM and CDR2 is ANQGSEA. Trimming removed 1 base from V and 7 bases from J, with 13 bases in between. The CDR3 loop reads CSVEGSPGGGYTF. The CDR3 DNA reads as TGCAGCGTTGAAGGCAGCCCGGGGGGTGGCTACACCTTC.

This clonotype has at least ten counts. The chain recombines TRBV25-1 with TRBJ1-2; 10 positions agree with TRBD1. The V segment lost 1 base and the J segment 1 base; nucleotides outside the gene matches: 0. CDR3 length equals 15 residues. Germline V gene data show CDR1 as MGHDK and CDR2 as SYGVNS. CDR3 sequence: CASSEWTGGNYGYTF. Written as DNA, the CDR3 is TGTGCCAGCAGTGAATGGACAGGGGGTAACTATGGCTACACCTTC.

The rearrangement joins TRBV5-4 to TRBJ1-6, with unresolved D. V lost 4 bases and J lost 5, with 10 bases in between. The CDR3 has 14 residues. Germline CDR1 reads SGHNT; CDR2 reads YYREEE (reference sequence). CDR3 sequence: CASSRSDNNSPLHF. CDR3 bases: TGTGCCAGCAGCCGGTCCGACAATAATTCACCCCTCCACTTT. Full variable domain (remainder filled in from reference TRBV5-4 and TRBJ1-6): ETGVTQSPTHLIKTRGQQVTLRCSSQSGHNTVSWYQQALGQGPQFIFQYYREEENGRGNFPPRFSGLQFPNYSSELNVNALELDDSALYLCASSRSDNNSPLHFGNGTRLTVT.

This chain joins TRBV25-1 and TRBJ2-7, with TRBD1 as a possible D gene (5 bases). CDR3 length: 12 residues. Trimming shortened V by 6 bases and J by 7 bases, and 13 bases separated the two germline ends. The germline V gene encodes CDR1 MGHDK and CDR2 SYGVNS. DNA for the CDR3: TGTGCCAGCAGCCAACGGACATTTGAGCAGTACTTC. It translates to CASSQRTFEQYF.

There are many counts of this clonotype. As DNA, the CDR3 is TGTGCCAGTAGTTCTGGGACGTATTCAGGTCAGCCCCAGCATTTT. Translation gives CASSSGTYSGQPQHF. The chain links TRBV19 to TRBJ1-5, with a weak D call TRBD1 (5 bases). CDR1 and CDR2 from the germline V gene are LNHDA and SQIVND (reference sequence). The CDR3 contains 15 residues. Trimming removed 5 bases at V and 6 bases at J, with 17 bases between.

This clonotype was found many times. This rearrangement joins TRBV19 to TRBJ2-5, with D hard to call. The CDR3 spans 14 residues. V was pared by 4 bases and J by 3 bases, with 12 bases between. The germline V gene has CDR1 LNHDA and CDR2 SQIVND (reference sequence). The CDR3, as DNA: TGTGCCAGTAGTAATAACGCCTGGGAAGAGACCCAGTACTTC. This codes for CASSNNAWEETQYF. Together with reference TRBV19 and TRBJ2-5, the CDR3 gives the full variable domain: DGGITQSPKYLFRKEGQNVTLSCEQNLNHDAMYWYRQDPGQGLRLIYYSQIVNDFQKGDIAEGYSVSREKKESFPLTVTSAQKNPTAFYLCASSNNAWEETQYFGPGTRLLVL.